The clone carrying this T cell receptor (beta chain) was observed at least ten times. Its target is not known. With a J-beta primer mix and a sample-barcoded 5' primer, a second PCR ran about 6 to 11 cycles. TCRdb re-called the 5' RACE reads through MiXCR, storing one row per CDR3 protein. The sample consists of 800,000 to 950,000 distinct CDR3 sequences, about 27% of them appearing once. Every donor provided around 9.3 milliliters of peripheral blood. Extraction of total RNA produced a minimum of 5 micrograms from each sample. The data derive from a study of blood T cells in healthy people across ages. General study points: Not knowing donor CMV status may have confounded expanded clonotype changes.

V lost 3 bases and J lost 1, with 9 bases in between. The V gene's germline CDR1 is SGHAT and CDR2 FQNNGV. CDR3 size: 14 residues. The same specimen was also included in a second study, on T cells of mothers and their children. That report adds: Unrelated pairs and related pairs have their TCR recombination output shaped similarly by thymic selection.

Sequences were obtained from blood. The clonotype comes from a woman aged 40-49 years in good health. The chain links TRBV11-2 to TRBJ1-1; maybe TRBD1 (6 bases). The CDR3 DNA is TGTGCCAGCAGCTTCCTACAGGGGAACACTGAAGCTTTCTTT. This encodes CASSFLQGNTEAFF.